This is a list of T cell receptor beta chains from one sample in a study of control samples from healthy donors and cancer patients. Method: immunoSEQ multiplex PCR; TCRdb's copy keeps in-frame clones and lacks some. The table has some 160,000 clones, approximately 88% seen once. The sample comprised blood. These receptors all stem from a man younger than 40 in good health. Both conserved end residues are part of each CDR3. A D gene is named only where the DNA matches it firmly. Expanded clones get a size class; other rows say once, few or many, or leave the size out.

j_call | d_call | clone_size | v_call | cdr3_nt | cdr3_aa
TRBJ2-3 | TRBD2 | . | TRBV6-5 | TGTGCCAGCAGTTACTCGGCGGGAGATAACGCAGATACGCAGTATTTT | CASSYSAGDNADTQYF
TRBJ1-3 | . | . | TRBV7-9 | TGTGCCAGCAGCTTGGGGAGTGGAAACACCATATATTTT | CASSLGSGNTIYF
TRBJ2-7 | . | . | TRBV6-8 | TGTGCCAGTCCTTTTTCCCCTATTAACGACGAGCAGTACTTC | CASPFSPINDEQYF
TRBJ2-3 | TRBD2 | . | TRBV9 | TGTGCCAGCAGCGTAGCGCGGGGGGGGAAGTACACAGATACGCAGTATTTT | CASSVARGGKYTDTQYF
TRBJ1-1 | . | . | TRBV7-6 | TGTGCCAGCAGCTGGACAGAGAACACTGAAGCTTTCTTT | CASSWTENTEAFF
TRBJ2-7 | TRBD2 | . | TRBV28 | TGTGCCAGCAGTCAAGCGGGAGAGGGCGAGCAGTACTTC | CASSQAGEGEQYF
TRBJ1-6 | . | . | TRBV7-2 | TGTGCCAGCAGCCCACAGGGCTCCTATAATTCACCCCTCCACTTT | CASSPQGSYNSPLHF
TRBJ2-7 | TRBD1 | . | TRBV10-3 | TGTGCCATCAGCGCGGACCAACCGGGACAGGGGGTAAGGACGTACTACGAGCAGTACTTC | CAISADQPGQGVRTYYEQYF
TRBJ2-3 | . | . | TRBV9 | TGTGCCAGCAGCGTAGTTTCCGGGAGCACAGATACGCAGTATTTT | CASSVVSGSTDTQYF
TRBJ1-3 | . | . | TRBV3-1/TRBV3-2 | TGTGCCAGCAGCCAAGGCTACGGGGGCTCTGGAAACACCATATATTTT | CASSQGYGGSGNTIYF
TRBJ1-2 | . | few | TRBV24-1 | TGTGCCACCCGAAATTCGGGGTACGATGGCTACACCTTC | CATRNSGYDGYTF
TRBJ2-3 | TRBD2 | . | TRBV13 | TGTGCCAGCAGCGCGCAGCTGACTAGCGGGAGGGTCGCAGATACGCAGTATTTT | CASSAQLTSGRVADTQYF
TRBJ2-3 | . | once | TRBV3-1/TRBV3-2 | TGTGCCAGCAGTCAAGGGGTGGATACGCAGTATTTT | CASSQGVDTQYF
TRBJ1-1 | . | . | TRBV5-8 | TGTGCCAGCAGCTTGGCGACAGTCCATGGTCTTCGGGCTTTCTTT | CASSLATVHGLRAFF
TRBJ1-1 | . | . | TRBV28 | TGTGCCAGCAGTTTACTGAACACTGAAGCTTTCTTT | CASSLLNTEAFF
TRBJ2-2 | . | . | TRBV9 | TGTGCCAGCAGCGCCTACAAGGGCACCGGGGAGCTGTTTTTT | CASSAYKGTGELFF
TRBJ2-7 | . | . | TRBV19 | TGTGCCAGTAGCCCGGACCGTGCCTTAGTCTACGAGCAGTACTTC | CASSPDRALVYEQYF
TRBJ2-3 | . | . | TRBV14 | TGTGCCAGCAGCCAACGTCTCAACCGGCCTAGCACAGATACGCAGTATTTT | CASSQRLNRPSTDTQYF
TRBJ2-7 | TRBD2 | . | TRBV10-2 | TGCGCCAGCAGGCCGACTAGCGGGAATTCCTACGAGCAGTACTTC | CASRPTSGNSYEQYF
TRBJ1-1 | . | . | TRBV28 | TGTGCCAGCAGTTTACAGATGAACACTGAAGCTTTCTTT | CASSLQMNTEAFF
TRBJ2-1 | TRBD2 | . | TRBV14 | TGTGCCAGCAGCCAAGTTGAGGTAGCGGGAGGGAATGAGCAGTTCTTC | CASSQVEVAGGNEQFF
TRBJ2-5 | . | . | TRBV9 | TGTGCCAGCCAACAGGCGAACCAAGAGACCCAGTACTTC | CASQQANQETQYF
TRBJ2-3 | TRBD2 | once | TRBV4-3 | TGCGCCAGCAGCCAAGTAGCGGGTCCAGATACGCAGTATTTT | CASSQVAGPDTQYF
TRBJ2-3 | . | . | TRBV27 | TGTGCCAGCAGTTTCCAGGGAGATACGCAGTATTTT | CASSFQGDTQYF
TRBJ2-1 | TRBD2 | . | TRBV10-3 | TGTGCCATCAGTCTGACTAGCGGGGGTTTCGATGAGCAGTTCTTC | CAISLTSGGFDEQFF
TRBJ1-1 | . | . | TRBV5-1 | TGCGCCAGCAACTTTGATATACAGGAGTCGACTGAAGCTTTCTTT | CASNFDIQESTEAFF
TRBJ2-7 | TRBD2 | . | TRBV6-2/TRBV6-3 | TGTGCCAGCAGTAATACAGTGCAGGGACTAGCTGGGAGCGAGCAGTACTTC | CASSNTVQGLAGSEQYF
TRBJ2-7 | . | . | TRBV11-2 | TGTGCCAGCAGCTTATTCGAGGTGTACGAGCAGTACTTC | CASSLFEVYEQYF
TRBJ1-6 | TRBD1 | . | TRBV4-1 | TGCGCCAGCAGCCAAGATGGGGGACAGGGGGATTCACCCCTCCACTTT | CASSQDGGQGDSPLHF
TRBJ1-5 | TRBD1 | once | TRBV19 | TGTGCCAGTAATGTGATGGGACAGGGGCTAATGGAGCCCCAGCATTTT | CASNVMGQGLMEPQHF
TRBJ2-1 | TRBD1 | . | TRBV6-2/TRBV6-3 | TGTGCCAGCAGCTGGACAGGGGGTTCCTACAATGAGCAGTTCTTC | CASSWTGGSYNEQFF
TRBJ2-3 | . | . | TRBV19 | TGTGCCAGTAGTCTGCAGCCTCCAGATACGCAGTATTTT | CASSLQPPDTQYF
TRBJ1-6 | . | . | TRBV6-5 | TGTGCCAGCAGTTACTCGTCGGGCGGTTCACCCCTCCACTTT | CASSYSSGGSPLHF
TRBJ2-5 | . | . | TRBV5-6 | TGTGCCAGCAGCTTCATGGGGCAAGAGACCCAGTACTTC | CASSFMGQETQYF